This TCR beta chain was sequenced during a study of blood T cell repertoires in COVID-19. Study background: COVID-19 samples from acute and convalescent phases originated in the United States, Italy and Spain.

While infection was still active, Seattle patients were enrolled and then followed longitudinally. The assay was immunoSEQ multiplex PCR, and TCRdb's table has in-frame clones only and misses some. The table records 330,000 or so clones, 80% to 90% of them present only once. Trimming took off 0 bases at V and 9 bases at J, with 13 bases between the two ends. Germline-derived CDR1 and CDR2 are SGHRS and YFSETQ. The CDR3 consists of 14 residues. Source material: peripheral blood. This chain uses TRBV5-1 with TRBJ2-1; perhaps TRBD1 as D (6 bases). The source is a man younger than 45 with COVID-19, enrolled during active disease. The CDR3 coding sequence is TGCGCCAGCAGCTTGGAAGGCCAGGGGACTGAGCAGTTCTTC. It is translated as CASSLEGQGTEQFF.